This TCR beta chain was observed in a study of identical twins. General study findings and limits: Models underestimated TCR alpha sharing (out-of-frame) in monozygotic twins. Rather than following the same donors, the conclusions depended on cross-sectional statistical analysis.

This clonotype appeared a few times. Its antigen is currently unknown. One entry per CDR3 protein results from TCRdb running MiXCR on the 5' RACE reads. The sample comprises 350,000 to 600,000 distinct CDR3 sequences, about 14% of which are singletons, and about 0.52% rests with the top ten. The CDR3 spans 16 residues. V lost 2 bases and J lost 6; bases outside the gene matches: 10. The germline CDR1 and CDR2 sequences are SGHVS and FQNEAQ. Each donor was a healthy Caucasian. The data also belong to a second study, concerning yellow fever vaccine responses in identical twins.

V and J are TRBV7-8 and TRBJ2-3, with 8 bases aligning to TRBD2. The TCR comes from a woman younger than 35 in good health. Sequenced: CD4+ T cells sorted from blood. The CDR3 protein is CASSLMASGGGDTQYF. CDR3 sequence (DNA): TGTGCCAGCAGCTTAATGGCCAGCGGGGGTGGTGATACGCAGTATTTT.